This is a list of T cell receptor beta chains from one sample in a study of cytomegalovirus exposure and HLA in healthy donors. Data came from immunoSEQ multiplex PCR; TCRdb stores just in-frame clones and leaves some out. The sample includes around 160,000 clones, around 80% seen only once; the top ten take about 1.4%. The sample consisted of PBMCs. These receptors came from a woman aged 18 to 35 in good health and CMV-seronegative. CDR3s include the opening cysteine and the closing phenylalanine or tryptophan. The order of the fields is clone size, V gene, D gene, J gene, CDR3 protein, CDR3 DNA. D genes are given only for firm matches. Where a row states a size, it is once, few, many or the class of an expanded clone; other rows omit it.

>-|TRBV30|TRBD1|TRBJ1-1
CAWSVFGTGSAEAFF
TGTGCCTGGAGTGTATTCGGGACAGGGAGCGCTGAAGCTTTCTTT
>-|TRBV7-8|-|TRBJ1-1
CASSSGHANTEAFF
TGTGCCAGCAGCTCCGGACACGCGAACACTGAAGCTTTCTTT
>-|TRBV30|-|TRBJ1-1
CAWGSGANTEAFF
TGTGCCTGGGGATCTGGGGCGAACACTGAAGCTTTCTTT
>-|TRBV20-1|TRBD2|TRBJ2-5
CSATGGSGQYF
TGCAGTGCCACCGGGGGGTCCGGCCAGTACTTC
>-|TRBV5-8|-|TRBJ1-1
CASSPGVQQMNTEAFF
TGTGCCAGCAGCCCAGGCGTGCAGCAAATGAACACTGAAGCTTTCTTT
>-|TRBV6-6|-|TRBJ2-5
CASSYRSPGSGAQYF
TGTGCCAGCAGTTACAGGAGTCCGGGGTCGGGGGCCCAGTACTTC
>-|TRBV5-8|-|TRBJ1-2
CASRLRGGYTF
TGTGCCAGCAGATTAAGAGGTGGCTACACCTTC
>-|TRBV29-1|-|TRBJ2-7
CSVERGTYEQYF
TGCAGCGTTGAGCGGGGAACCTACGAGCAGTACTTC
>-|TRBV10-1|TRBD1|TRBJ2-4
CASRGPTGEQYF
TGCGCCAGCAGAGGGCCTACAGGGGAACAGTACTTC
>-|TRBV13|-|TRBJ1-1
CASRRNTEAFF
TGTGCCAGCAGGCGTAACACTGAAGCTTTCTTT
>-|TRBV7-8|-|TRBJ2-3
CASSRRGKALTDTQYF
TGTGCCAGCAGCCGCCGAGGGAAGGCCCTCACAGATACGCAGTATTTT
>-|TRBV7-8|-|TRBJ1-1
CASSLAVRVSNTEAFF
TGTGCCAGCAGCTTAGCGGTACGAGTGTCGAACACTGAAGCTTTCTTT
>-|TRBV7-8|-|TRBJ1-3
CASSSPLASSGNTIYF
TGTGCCAGCAGCTCTCCTTTGGCCAGCTCTGGAAACACCATATATTTT
>-|TRBV7-2|-|TRBJ1-1
CASSLTGVNTEAFF
TGTGCCAGCAGCTTAACAGGAGTGAACACTGAAGCTTTCTTT
>-|TRBV13|-|TRBJ1-6
CASSLDPGIGSPLHF
TGTGCCAGCAGCTTAGATCCGGGGATAGGGTCACCCCTCCACTTT
>once|TRBV5-1|TRBD2|TRBJ2-3
CASRSGGVLSLTQYF
TGCGCCAGCAGAAGCGGGGGTGTGCTAAGCCTAACGCAGTATTTT
>-|TRBV5-4|TRBD1|TRBJ2-7
CASRHRDSNRYEQYF
TGTGCCAGCAGACACCGGGACAGTAATCGGTACGAGCAGTACTTC
>few|TRBV7-6|TRBD1|TRBJ1-6
CASKHTDRANSPLHF
TGTGCCAGCAAACATACGGACAGGGCTAATTCACCCCTCCACTTT
>few|TRBV4-2|-|TRBJ1-5
CASRLTGSDGNQPQHF
TGTGCCAGCAGGCTAACAGGGTCGGATGGCAATCAGCCCCAGCATTTT
>-|TRBV5-4|TRBD1|TRBJ2-7
CASSPRTGGYEQYF
TGTGCCAGCAGCCCTAGGACAGGGGGTTACGAGCAGTACTTC
>-|TRBV7-2|TRBD1|TRBJ1-2
CASSFVPGGLYTF
TGTGCCAGCAGCTTTGTGCCAGGGGGGCTCTACACCTTC
>-|TRBV29-1|-|TRBJ1-2
CSVGQGGYTF
TGCAGCGTTGGTCAGGGTGGCTACACCTTC
>-|TRBV19|TRBD2|TRBJ2-5
CASSMAVAGRGSQETQYF
TGTGCCAGTAGTATGGCTGTCGCGGGGCGGGGGTCCCAAGAGACCCAGTACTTC
>-|TRBV13|-|TRBJ2-3
CASSFNRLRGDTQYF
TGTGCCAGCAGCTTTAATCGGTTGAGAGGAGATACGCAGTATTTT
>once|TRBV5-4|-|TRBJ1-1
CASSLAGNTEAFF
TGTGCCAGCAGCTTGGCAGGGAACACTGAAGCTTTCTTT
>-|TRBV9|-|TRBJ2-3
CASGVTGVITDTQYF
TGTGCCAGCGGGGTCACGGGGGTGATCACAGATACGCAGTATTTT
>-|TRBV5-1|TRBD1|TRBJ1-3
CASSSGTASGNTIYF
TGCGCCAGCAGCTCAGGGACAGCCTCTGGAAACACCATATATTTT
>-|TRBV18|-|TRBJ2-7
CASSPRGEGEQYF
TGTGCCAGCTCACCGCGCGGCGAAGGCGAGCAGTACTTC
>-|TRBV6-1|-|TRBJ1-2
CASSDQGRYGYTF
TGTGCCAGCAGTGACCAGGGCCGCTATGGCTACACCTTC
>-|TRBV4-1|-|TRBJ1-1
CASSQDLISVGARRAFF
TGCGCCAGCAGCCAAGATCTAATTTCGGTAGGGGCACGTCGGGCTTTCTTT
>-|TRBV6-5|-|TRBJ1-1
CASSSTPNTEAFF
TGTGCCAGCAGTTCGACACCGAACACTGAAGCTTTCTTT
>few|TRBV6-6|-|TRBJ1-1
CASSYSTGNTEAFF
TGTGCCAGCAGTTACTCGACAGGGAACACTGAAGCTTTCTTT
>-|TRBV10-2|TRBD1|TRBJ2-7
CASSEPDRVNEQYF
TGCGCCAGCAGTGAGCCGGACAGGGTGAACGAGCAGTACTTC
>-|TRBV7-6|-|TRBJ1-1
CASSLEGGEVPAMNTEAFF
TGTGCCAGCAGCTTAGAGGGGGGGGAGGTTCCCGCCATGAACACTGAAGCTTTCTTT
>few|TRBV10-1|TRBD1|TRBJ2-1
CASSRDRGYNEQFF
TGCGCCAGCAGTCGGGACAGGGGCTACAATGAGCAGTTCTTC
>-|TRBV5-8|TRBD1|TRBJ1-2
CASSKTGVYGYTF
TGTGCCAGCAGTAAAACAGGGGTCTATGGCTACACCTTC
>once|TRBV19|TRBD1|TRBJ1-1
CASSMGQRNTEAFF
TGTGCCAGTAGTATGGGACAGCGAAACACTGAAGCTTTCTTT
>-|TRBV5-1|-|TRBJ2-5
CASSSGTPQETQYF
TGCGCCAGCAGCTCTGGTACACCTCAAGAGACCCAGTACTTC
>-|TRBV2|-|TRBJ2-7
CASSEALGQGTGFEQYF
TGTGCCAGCAGTGAAGCGCTTGGGCAGGGGACGGGATTTGAGCAGTACTTC
>-|TRBV11-2|TRBD1|TRBJ1-6
CASSRTGEGSPLHF
TGTGCCAGCAGCCGGACAGGGGAGGGATCACCCCTCCACTTT
>once|TRBV11-3|-|TRBJ2-4
CASSSRYIQYF
TGTGCCAGCAGCTCGAGATACATTCAGTACTTC
>-|TRBV2|-|TRBJ2-7
CASSRDMTYEQYF
TGTGCCAGCAGCAGAGACATGACCTACGAGCAGTACTTC
>few|TRBV2|-|TRBJ2-4
CASSATGLAKNSQYF
TGTGCCAGCAGCGCTACAGGGTTAGCCAAAAACAGTCAGTACTTC
>-|TRBV12-5|TRBD2|TRBJ2-1
CASGLVLGRDYNEQFF
TGTGCTAGTGGTTTGGTACTAGGGAGGGACTACAATGAGCAGTTCTTC
>once|TRBV10-2|-|TRBJ2-1
CASSESTLGNEQFF
TGCGCCAGCAGTGAGTCGACTCTGGGCAATGAGCAGTTCTTC
>-|TRBV4-1|-|TRBJ1-1
CASSQVAQESLNTEAFF
TGCGCCAGCAGCCAAGTTGCACAGGAAAGTTTGAACACTGAAGCTTTCTTT
>-|TRBV11-3|TRBD1|TRBJ2-7
CASSWTGPGEQYF
TGTGCCAGCAGCTGGACAGGGCCGGGCGAGCAGTACTTC
>-|TRBV6-1|TRBD2|TRBJ2-1
CASSALTSGGFSYNEQFF
TGTGCCAGCAGTGCGCTTACTAGCGGGGGCTTCTCCTACAATGAGCAGTTCTTC
>few|TRBV6-5|-|TRBJ1-1
CASSEAENTEAFF
TGTGCCAGCAGTGAAGCGGAGAACACTGAAGCTTTCTTT
>-|TRBV5-1|-|TRBJ2-7
CASSPRGSPYEQYF
TGCGCCAGCAGCCCGCGGGGCTCCCCCTACGAGCAGTACTTC
>-|TRBV5-1|-|TRBJ1-3
CASSSFGTSENTIYF
TGCGCCAGCAGTTCCTTCGGGACTAGTGAAAACACCATATATTTT
>-|TRBV5-1|TRBD1|TRBJ2-7
CASSPGTGVYEQYF
TGCGCCAGCAGCCCCGGGACAGGAGTCTACGAGCAGTACTTC
>-|TRBV19|-|TRBJ2-2
CASTSTGLLFGVGELFF
TGTGCCAGTACCTCGACAGGCCTCCTTTTTGGGGTCGGGGAGCTGTTTTTT
>-|TRBV5-6|-|TRBJ1-6
CASSLVVQGFRSPLHF
TGTGCCAGCAGCTTGGTTGTACAGGGTTTTCGTTCACCCCTCCACTTT
>few|TRBV6-5|TRBD1|TRBJ2-7
CASSYWDRGRGEQYF
TGTGCCAGCAGTTACTGGGACAGGGGGCGCGGCGAGCAGTACTTC
>-|TRBV6-1|-|TRBJ2-5
CASSVQGPSRTQYF
TGTGCCAGCAGTGTTCAGGGCCCCTCGAGGACCCAGTACTTC
>-|TRBV5-4|TRBD1|TRBJ1-1
CASSLGGTGRTEAFF
TGTGCCAGCAGCTTGGGGGGGACAGGAAGGACTGAAGCTTTCTTT
>-|TRBV9|-|TRBJ2-5
CASSVASLEFGAKTQYF
TGTGCCAGCAGCGTAGCTTCGCTGGAGTTTGGCGCAAAGACCCAGTACTTC
>-|TRBV5-1|TRBD2|TRBJ2-3
CASSFHGGDITDTQYF
TGCGCCAGCAGCTTCCACGGGGGGGATATCACAGATACGCAGTATTTT
>-|TRBV27|TRBD1|TRBJ2-7
CASSPRTGIYEQYF
TGTGCCAGCAGTCCGCGGACAGGGATATACGAGCAGTACTTC